The rows below give T cell receptor delta chains drawn from one sample of a study of gamma-delta T cells after stem cell transplantation. TCRdb re-identified clones in the RT-PCR reads via CATT. The repertoire holds roughly 1,100 delta-chain clones, with approximately 42% as singletons. Material for sequencing was gamma-delta T cells. Source of these receptors: a human donor. It is not recorded whose cells these are; they may come from a transplant donor. Both conserved end residues are part of each CDR3. D genes are given only for firm matches. Not every row has a clone size; where given, it reads once, few, many or a size class.

j_call,v_call,clone_size,d_call,cdr3_nt,cdr3_aa
TRDJ1,TRDV2,-,TRDD3,TGTGCCTGTGACCCCGTACTGGGGGATACGCCCCAGTCGAACACCGATAAACTCATCTTT,CACDPVLGDTPQSNTDKLIF
TRDJ1,TRDV2,-,-,TGTGCCTGTGATGAGCTGTGGACCACCGATAAACTCATCTTT,CACDELWTTDKLIF
TRDJ1,TRDV1,-,-,TGTGCTCTTGGAGATCAAATTGTTTCCTGGTGGATATTCGGGTCTTACACCGATAAACTCATCTTT,CALGDQIVSWWIFGSYTDKLIF
TRDJ2,TRDV1,-,-,TGTGCTCTTGGGGAACCCGACGTCCGTTTGACAGCACAACTCTTCTTT,CALGEPDVRLTAQLFF
TRDJ1,TRDV1,large,TRDD3,TGTGCTCTTGGGGAAGACGATTGGGACCGACTGGGGGATAGGTGCACCGATAAACTCATCTTT,CALGEDDWDRLGDRCTDKLIF
TRDJ1,TRDV1,large,-,TGTGCTCTTACATTAGCCCCTGTCGAGACCTGGGGCCCCTACACCGATAAACTCATCTTT,CALTLAPVETWGPYTDKLIF
TRDJ1,TRDV2,few,-,TGTGCCTGTGACAAGGTGGGGAGGGGTACCGATAAACTCATCTTT,CACDKVGRGTDKLIF
TRDJ1,TRDV2,-,-,TGTGCCTGTGGACCCTCTCTAGCTGGGGACCACACCGATAAACTCATCTTT,CACGPSLAGDHTDKLIF
TRDJ1,TRDV1,-,-,TGTGCTCTTGGGGAAGTTTTCCTACTGGGGGTCCTCCACACCGATAAACTCATCTTT,CALGEVFLLGVLHTDKLIF
TRDJ1,TRDV2,-,TRDD3,TGTGCCTGTGAACCGGTACTGGGGGGAGCCCAGTACACCGATAAACTCATCTTT,CACEPVLGGAQYTDKLIF
TRDJ1,TRDV3,medium-sized,-,TGTGCCTTTAGTCCCCAGTACGGTTTGGCCGATAAACTCATCTTT,CAFSPQYGLADKLIF
TRDJ1,TRDV2,hyperexpanded,-,TGTGCCTGTGATTCCCTTACTGGGAAGTCCGATAAACTCATCTTT,CACDSLTGKSDKLIF
TRDJ1,TRDV2,few,TRDD3,TGTGCCTGTGACACTCTTACTGGGGGATCGTACACCGATAAACTCATCTTT,CACDTLTGGSYTDKLIF
TRDJ1,TRDV1,large,TRDD3,TGTGCTCTTGGGGAAGACATATTCCTCTATTGGGGGATACGGATCTGGAGCGATAAACTCATCTTT,CALGEDIFLYWGIRIWSDKLIF
TRDJ1,TRDV1,-,TRDD3,TGTGCTCTTGGGGTCGAGGCTTTCCTTTGGGGGATACCTATCACCGATAAACTCATCTTT,CALGVEAFLWGIPITDKLIF
TRDJ1,TRDV3,few,TRDD3,TGTGCCATTGCCCTGGGTTGGGATACCCCGTACACCGATAAACTCATCTTT,CAIALGWDTPYTDKLIF
TRDJ1,TRDV2,few,TRDD3,TGTGCCTGTGACAGCCTACTGGGGTACACCGATAAACTCATCTTT,CACDSLLGYTDKLIF
TRDJ1,TRDV1,-,TRDD3,TGTGCTCTTGGGGCCCCTAGGATCCCGAGTTACTGGGGAAGATCCGATAAACTCATCTTT,CALGAPRIPSYWGRSDKLIF
TRDJ1,TRDV2,-,TRDD3,TGTGCCTGTGACACAGTAAGCCCGGAGAACTGGGGGATACGGGAGTACACCGATAAACTCATCTTT,CACDTVSPENWGIREYTDKLIF
TRDJ1,TRDV2,-,-,TGTGCCTGTGACACCCTTCCTACGGTACTGGGGGGAGCCCAGTACACCGATAAACTCATCTTT,CACDTLPTVLGGAQYTDKLIF
TRDJ1,TRDV2,few,TRDD3,TGTGCCTGTGACAGTATCTTAGGTGCTGGGGATATGGGCGACACCGATAAACTCATCTTT,CACDSILGAGDMGDTDKLIF
TRDJ1,TRDV1,once,-,TGTGCTCTTGGAGAACTATGGGGTCCTACGGGTATGTGGTACACCGATAAACTCATCTTT,CALGELWGPTGMWYTDKLIF
TRDJ3,TRDV2,-,-,TGTGCCTGTGACACCGCTGGGGCAATCTCCTGGGACACCCGACAGATGTTTTTC,CACDTAGAISWDTRQMFF
TRDJ1,TRDV2,-,TRDD3,TGTGCCTGTGACCCTGTGATGGGGGATACGCCCAACACCGATAAACTCATCTTT,CACDPVMGDTPNTDKLIF
TRDJ1,TRDV2,-,TRDD3,TGTGCCTGTGACCCCTTACCGAACTGGGGGATACGCTCCGATAAACTCATCTTT,CACDPLPNWGIRSDKLIF
TRDJ1,TRDV2,-,-,TGTGCCTGTGACTCCTTGACCGCGGATAAACTCATCTTT,CACDSLTADKLIF
TRDJ1,TRDV2,few,TRDD3,TGTGCCTGTGACACCGTTAGTGGGGGATACGACACCGATAAACTCATCTTT,CACDTVSGGYDTDKLIF
TRDJ1,TRDV2,-,TRDD3,TGTGCCTGTGACACTCTGGGGGATACGCAGACCGATAAACTCATCTTT,CACDTLGDTQTDKLIF
TRDJ3,TRDV2,few,TRDD3,TGTGCCTGTGACACGGGCTGGGGGATACGCTCTGACTCCTGGGACACCCGACAGATGTTTTTC,CACDTGWGIRSDSWDTRQMFF
TRDJ1,TRDV2,few,-,TGTGCCTGTGACACCGTTTTCCCCGGACGGGGGAAAACTAAGGACACCGATAAACTCATCTTT,CACDTVFPGRGKTKDTDKLIF
TRDJ3,TRDV2,-,-,TGTGCCTGTGACTCGGCCCGGACTGGCCCGTCCTGGGACACCCAACAAATGTTTTTC,CACDSARTGPSWDTQQMFF